The source of this TCR beta chain is a study of T cell changes during pregnancy in multiple sclerosis (dated by TCRdb to the late 2010s). For the wider study: Changes in the T cell repertoire over the course of pregnancy were examined in this study in women with multiple sclerosis.

Receptor amplification or capture employed the immunoSEQ multiplex PCR assay. TCRdb retrieved this table from immuneACCESS and kept in-frame rearrangements only. Not all clones are present; in checked studies, unresolved V genes account for under half, and no reason is known for the remainder. For this sample there are roughly 90,000 clones; 90% to 95% appear just once. The ten largest clones represent about 4.5% of the sample. From the cysteine through the phenylalanine, the CDR3 covers 15 amino acids. Just the 45-base CDR3 DNA is kept, in frame starting at base 1. CDR1 and CDR2 are read off the germline V gene as SGHDT and YYEEEE. V loses 2 bases of germline sequence and J loses 3 bases, and the interval between the two ends is 12 bases. To note about this clone: There is no known antigen for this receptor. Per-base quality was not reported, and no clone a single base away is much larger than it.

The source was peripheral blood, collected in the first trimester of pregnancy. The V gene is TRBV5-6 and the J gene is TRBJ1-5; the D gene is perhaps TRBD1, from 5 matching bases. The clonotype was recovered from a female donor with multiple sclerosis, enrolled in a pregnancy study. CDR3 reads: CASSFGQGTNQPQHF. The DNA is TGTGCCAGCAGCTTTGGTCAGGGTACCAATCAGCCCCAGCATTTT.